This T cell receptor (beta chain) was recovered during a study of T cells in Graves' hyperthyroidism and ophthalmopathy. Patients showing uncontrolled infection, other autoimmune disease, pregnancy or lactation were ineligible. This CDR3 is built from 17 residues. J lost 0 bases, V lost 10 bases, and 10 bases had no gene match. CDR1 and CDR2 from the germline V gene are MNHEY and SMNVEV (reference sequence). TCR beta CDR3 region amplification was performed from RNA transcripts. HTBI primers were the set used in a first-round RT-PCR of the TCR CDR3. TCRdb recomputed calls from the multiplex PCR reads with MiXCR, one row per CDR3 protein. The sample carries some 400,000 distinct CDR3 sequences, roughly 13% recorded once.

The TCR sequence derives from a man younger than 40 with Graves' hyperthyroidism that later progressed to Graves' ophthalmopathy. Sequencing was done on a sample of blood. This chain joins TRBV27 and TRBJ2-3, with 13 positions matching TRBD2. The CDR3 loop is CAITSGGASASTDTQYF. Here the CDR3 DNA reads TGTGCCATCACTAGCGGGGGGGCATCGGCCAGCACAGATACGCAGTATTTT.